Below are 3 T cell receptor beta chains sequenced from a single sample in a study of regulatory T cells in long-lasting Graves disease. Combining iRepertoire HTBI primers with Arm-PCR of CDR3 regions, the authors built TCR beta libraries. TCRdb recomputed calls from the multiplex PCR reads with MiXCR, one row per CDR3 protein. Of 500,000 to 700,000 distinct CDR3 sequences in the sample, around 30% were seen once. Described time point: persistent/refractory GD, antithyroid drugs over 5 years with positive TRAb. PBMC-derived RNA was used for the TCR library. The sequences come from peripheral blood mononuclear cells (PBMCs), collected when the disease was refractory, from a patient treated with antithyroid drugs. The receptors shown here come from a female donor with Graves disease.

This clonotype has a handful of counts. J is TRBJ2-7 and V is TRBV19; maybe TRBD1 (5 bases). V lost 5 bases, J lost 3 bases, and 17 bases lay in between. CDR1 is LNHDA and CDR2 is SQIVND in the germline V gene (reference sequence). This CDR3 has 15 residues. In DNA, the CDR3 is TGTGCCAGTAGTGCTCCAGGGATCGCAAGCTACGAGCAGTACTTC. Amino acid sequence: CASSAPGIASYEQYF.

This clonotype was detected only a few times. The rearrangement joins TRBV2 to TRBJ2-5, with TRBD2 matching 7 bases. The V segment lost 6 bases and the J segment 1 base; nucleotides outside the gene matches: 5. From germline, CDR1 is SNHLY and CDR2 FYNNEI. The CDR3 covers 14 residues. The CDR3 DNA reads TGTGCCAGCAGGGATCTAGCGGTCCAAGAGACCCAGTACTTC. Amino acid sequence: CASRDLAVQETQYF. Full variable domain (remainder filled in from reference TRBV2 and TRBJ2-5): EPEVTQTPSHQVTQMGQEVILRCVPISNHLYFYWYRQILGQKVEFLVSFYNNEISEKSEIFDDQFSVERPDGSNFTLKIRSTKLEDSAMYFCASRDLAVQETQYFGPGTRLLVL.

Notes on this clonotype: This may be a read error, as it is one base from a much larger clone. This sequence joins TRBV10-2 and TRBJ1-2; a possible D gene is TRBD1 (5 bases). The germline V gene has CDR1 WSHSY and CDR2 SAAADI. The CDR3 contains 14 residues. CDR3 sequence (DNA): TGCGCCAGCAGTGAAAATGGACAAGCCCAGAGCTACGCCTTC. Its translation is CASSENGQAQSYAF.